These 7 T cell receptor beta chains share one sample of origin, sequenced in a study of human T cells and chemical hapten exposure. Time point meaning: pre-sensitization, week 0. Treatment given: therapeutic diphenylcyclopropenone sensitization with weekly scalp DPC. One entry per CDR3 protein results from TCRdb running MiXCR on the RACE reads. The sample carries approximately 90,000 distinct CDR3 sequences, roughly 8.5% recorded once. Here the sequenced sample was whole blood, taken in connection with sensitization to the hapten diphenylcyclopropenone (DPC). Receptors were obtained from a man aged 35 to 55 with alopecia areata. Some clones in this sample may be carry-over from other donors' samples.

The chain is built from TRBV27 and TRBJ2-3, with TRBD2 matching 11 bases. Trimming took 0 bases from V and 5 from J; bases not matched to a gene: 10. From germline, CDR1 is MNHEY and CDR2 SMNVEV (reference sequence). The CDR3 covers 18 residues. The CDR3 bases are TGTGCCAGCAGTTTATCGCTTCTTAGCGGGAGGGCCAGAGATACGCAGTATTTT. Protein sequence: CASSLSLLSGRARDTQYF.

V is TRBV5-6 and J is TRBJ2-5; 8 positions agree with TRBD1. Losses at the gene ends were 4 bases for V and 6 bases for J; bases not matched to a gene: 8. CDR1 and CDR2 from the germline V gene are SGHDT and YYEEEE. The CDR3 is made up of 14 amino acids. In DNA form, the CDR3 reads TGTGCCAGCAGCCATCAACAGGGGGTGAAGACCCAGTACTTC. Its protein is CASSHQQGVKTQYF.

This clonotype came up a few times. The gene calls are TRBV6-2 or TRBV6-3 and TRBJ2-3; the D call may be TRBD1 or TRBD2 (5 bases each). Trimming left V 1 base short and J 5 bases short, with 16 bases between. There are 16 residues in the CDR3. Germline values: CDR1 MNHEY, CDR2 SVGEGT. This chain's CDR3 is CASSYFRDRIKDTQYF. CDR3 DNA: TGTGCCAGCAGTTACTTCCGGGACCGCATTAAAGATACGCAGTATTTT.

This clonotype was seen repeatedly, ten times or more. The J gene is TRBJ1-5, the V gene TRBV6-5; tentative D call: TRBD1 (6 bases). CDR3 length equals 15 residues. Germline V CDR1 and CDR2: MNHEY, SVGAGI. Trimming stripped 4 bases from V and 0 bases from J, with 10 bases between. The chain's CDR3 is CASSLGGDSNQPQHF. The CDR3 nucleotides are TGTGCCAGCAGTTTAGGGGGGGATAGCAATCAGCCCCAGCATTTT.

The CDR3 region has the DNA TGTGCCAGCAGCCCCATCGGCCGGGGTTCTAACTATGGCTACACCTTC. Protein sequence: CASSPIGRGSNYGYTF. V and J are TRBV25-1 and TRBJ1-2; D gene ambiguous. Germline values: CDR1 MGHDK, CDR2 SYGVNS. V was cut by 6 bases and J by 0 bases, with 17 bases left in between. There are 16 residues in the CDR3.

The sample holds a few counts of this clonotype. The chain uses TRBV6-5 and TRBJ2-2; 13 nucleotides align to TRBD2. The CDR3 sequence is 16 residues long. Germline CDR1 MNHEY, CDR2 SVGAGI. The J segment lost 5 bases and the V segment lost 5 bases, leaving 5 bases of the junction unmatched. The CDR3 DNA sequence: TGTGCCAGCAGTCCTGGACTAGCGGGAGTAACCGGGGAGCTGTTTTTT. This gives the protein CASSPGLAGVTGELFF.

This chain uses TRBV24-1 with TRBJ1-5; D may be TRBD1 (6 bases). This CDR3 spans 14 amino acids. CDR1 and CDR2 from the germline V gene are KGHDR and SFDVKD. Deletions cut 6 bases from V and 3 bases from J, with 11 bases between. Written as DNA, the CDR3 is TGTGCCACCAGTCAACAGGGCCTCAATCAGCCCCAGCATTTT. It is translated as CATSQQGLNQPQHF.